What follows describes a single TCR beta chain. Its antigen is unidentified. The CDR3 spans 13 residues. Germline assignment: CDR1 PRHDT and CDR2 FYEKMQ (reference sequence). The V end lost 1 base, the J end lost 4 bases, and 8 bases lay between the germline ends. This sample was included in a study of OX40 agonist ivuxolimab in advanced cancers. Broader study findings: Near-lowest levels of clonal expansion characterized partial responders at 0.1-3.0 mg/kg.

Clones were read by immunoSEQ multiplex PCR, and TCRdb kept only the in-frame ones, dropping some. The table has 20,000 to 30,000 clones, approximately 73% seen once. The chain employs TRBV13 and TRBJ2-7; either TRBD1 or TRBD2 may fit D (6 bases each). The specimen was CD4+ or CD8+ T cells sorted from blood, collected in a trial of the OX40 agonist ivuxolimab. This clonotype originated in an adult with an advanced solid tumor such as melanoma, head and neck, liver or kidney cancer. Written as DNA, the CDR3 is TGTGCCAGCAGCTTAGAGGGGGGTTACGAGCAGTACTTC. Amino acid sequence: CASSLEGGYEQYF.